The T cell receptor (beta chain) described here comes from a study of T-cell reconstitution after alpha-beta-depleted transplantation in children. Study-level findings and limits: Surviving recipient cells, namely T cells and thymic progenitors, were the source of high day-60 TCRbeta diversity in some patients. By about two months after transplant, alpha-beta T cells reportedly arose from several hundred graft clones that had expanded. Once a year had passed after transplant, T-cell counts and diversity came mostly from newly produced T cells.

As to this clonotype: Antigen unknown.

With V trimmed by 3 bases and J by 3 bases, 9 bases remained unmatched. Germline V CDR1 and CDR2: SGHKS, YYEKEE (reference sequence). This CDR3 spans 16 amino acids. The TCRbeta library incorporated unique molecular identifiers. TCRdb reprocessed the PCR reads with MiXCR, giving one entry per CDR3 protein. The table lists about a million distinct CDR3 sequences, about 31% of them singletons. This TCR was sampled from a boy under two years old who had a stem cell transplant for SCID, so the T cells may come from the graft donor. Sequenced material: PBMCs, mostly from graft donor cells, taken 360 days after TCRalphabeta/CD19-depleted stem cell transplant. The V and J genes are TRBV5-5 and TRBJ2-1, with 7 bases lining up with TRBD1. The CDR3 reads CASSSRGQVSYNEQFF. As DNA, the CDR3 is TGTGCCAGCAGCTCGAGGGGGCAGGTGAGCTACAATGAGCAGTTCTTC. The whole variable domain, filled in from reference TRBV5-5 and TRBJ2-1, reads DAGVTQSPTHLIKTRGQQVTLRCSPISGHKSVSWYQQVLGQGPQFIFQYYEKEERGRGNFPDRFSARQFPNYSSELNVNALLLGDSALYLCASSSRGQVSYNEQFFGPGTRLTVL.